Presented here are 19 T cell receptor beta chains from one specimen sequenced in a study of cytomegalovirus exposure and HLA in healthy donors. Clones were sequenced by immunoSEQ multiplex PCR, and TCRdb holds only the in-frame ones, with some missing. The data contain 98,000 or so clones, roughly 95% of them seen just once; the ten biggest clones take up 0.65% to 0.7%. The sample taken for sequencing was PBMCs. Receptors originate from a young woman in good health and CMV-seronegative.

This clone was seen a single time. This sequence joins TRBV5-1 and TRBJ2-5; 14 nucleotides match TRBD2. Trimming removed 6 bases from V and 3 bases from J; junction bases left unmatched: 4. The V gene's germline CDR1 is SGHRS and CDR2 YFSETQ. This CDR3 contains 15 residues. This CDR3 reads CASTPGLAGEETQYF. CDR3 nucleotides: TGCGCCAGCACCCCGGGACTAGCGGGGGAAGAGACCCAGTACTTC.

CDR3 amino acids: CASSWEGLGANVLTF. The CDR3 nucleotides are TGTGCCAGCAGCTGGGAGGGTCTCGGGGCCAACGTCCTGACTTTC. The J gene is TRBJ2-6, the V gene TRBV5-4, with 7 bases lining up with TRBD2. This CDR3 has 15 amino acids. The germline V gene has CDR1 SGHNT and CDR2 YYREEE (reference sequence). The ends lost 3 bases at V and 4 bases at J; junction bases unmatched: 4.

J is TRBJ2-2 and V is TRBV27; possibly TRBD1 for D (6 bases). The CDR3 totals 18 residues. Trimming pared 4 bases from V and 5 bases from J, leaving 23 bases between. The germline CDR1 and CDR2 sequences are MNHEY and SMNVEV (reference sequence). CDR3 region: CASSSHHWTASRTGELFF. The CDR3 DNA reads TGTGCCAGCAGTTCACACCACTGGACAGCCTCGCGAACCGGGGAGCTGTTTTTT.

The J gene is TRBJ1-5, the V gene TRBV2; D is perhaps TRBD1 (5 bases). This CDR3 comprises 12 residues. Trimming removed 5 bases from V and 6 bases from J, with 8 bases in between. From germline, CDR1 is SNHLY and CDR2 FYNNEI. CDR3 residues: CASSWGGQPQHF. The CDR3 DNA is TGTGCCAGCAGTTGGGGGGGTCAGCCCCAGCATTTT.

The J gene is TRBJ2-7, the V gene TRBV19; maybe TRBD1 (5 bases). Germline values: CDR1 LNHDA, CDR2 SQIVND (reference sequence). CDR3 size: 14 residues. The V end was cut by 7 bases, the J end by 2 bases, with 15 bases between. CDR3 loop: CASTGPYGPYEQYF. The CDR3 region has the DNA TGTGCCAGTACAGGGCCCTACGGACCCTACGAGCAGTACTTC.

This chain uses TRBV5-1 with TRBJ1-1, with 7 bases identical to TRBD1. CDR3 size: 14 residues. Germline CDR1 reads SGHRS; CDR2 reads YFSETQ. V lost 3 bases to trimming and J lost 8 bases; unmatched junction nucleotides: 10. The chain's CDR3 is CASSSRQGGLEAFF. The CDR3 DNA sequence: TGCGCCAGCAGCTCCCGACAGGGAGGACTGGAAGCTTTCTTT.

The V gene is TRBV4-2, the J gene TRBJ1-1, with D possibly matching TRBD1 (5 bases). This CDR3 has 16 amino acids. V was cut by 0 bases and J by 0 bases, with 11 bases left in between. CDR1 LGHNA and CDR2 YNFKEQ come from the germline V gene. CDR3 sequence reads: CASSQDGAVMNTEAFF. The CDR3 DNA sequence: TGTGCCAGCAGCCAAGATGGGGCCGTCATGAACACTGAAGCTTTCTTT.

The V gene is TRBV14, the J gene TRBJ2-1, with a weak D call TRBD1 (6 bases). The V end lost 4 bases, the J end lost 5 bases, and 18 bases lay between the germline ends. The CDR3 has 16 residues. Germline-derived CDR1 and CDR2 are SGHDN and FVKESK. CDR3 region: CASSRYGTGSNNEQFF. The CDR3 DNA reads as TGTGCCAGCAGCCGATATGGCACAGGGTCTAACAATGAGCAGTTCTTC.

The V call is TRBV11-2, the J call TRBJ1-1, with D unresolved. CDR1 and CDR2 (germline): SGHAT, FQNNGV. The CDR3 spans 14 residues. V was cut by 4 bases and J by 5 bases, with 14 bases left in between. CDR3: CASSSGNYNTEAFF. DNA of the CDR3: TGTGCCAGCAGCTCCGGGAACTATAATACTGAAGCTTTCTTT.

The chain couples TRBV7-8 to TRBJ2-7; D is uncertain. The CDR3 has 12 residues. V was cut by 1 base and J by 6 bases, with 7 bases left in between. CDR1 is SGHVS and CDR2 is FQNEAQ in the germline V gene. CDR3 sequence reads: CASSLGPGEQYF. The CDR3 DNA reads TGTGCCAGCAGCTTAGGTCCGGGCGAGCAGTACTTC.

In DNA, the CDR3 is TGTGCCAGCAGCATCGGACTAGCGGGGCCCTACAATGAGCAGTTCTTC. The encoded protein is CASSIGLAGPYNEQFF. This chain joins TRBV28 and TRBJ2-1; 12 nucleotides align to TRBD2. Germline CDR1 and CDR2: MDHEN and SYDVKM. This CDR3 spans 16 amino acids. J lost 2 bases, V lost 6 bases, and 5 bases had no gene match.

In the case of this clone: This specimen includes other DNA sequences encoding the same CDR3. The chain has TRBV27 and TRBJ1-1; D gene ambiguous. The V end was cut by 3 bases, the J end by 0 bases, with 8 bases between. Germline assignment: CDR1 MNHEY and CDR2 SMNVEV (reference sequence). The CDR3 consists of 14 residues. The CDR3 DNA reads TGTGCCAGCAGTTTTGGGCAGATGAACACTGAAGCTTTCTTT. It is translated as CASSFGQMNTEAFF.

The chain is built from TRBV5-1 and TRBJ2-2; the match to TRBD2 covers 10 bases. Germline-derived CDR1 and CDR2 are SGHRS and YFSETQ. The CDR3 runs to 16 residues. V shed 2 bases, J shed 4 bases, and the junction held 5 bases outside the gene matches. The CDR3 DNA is TGCGCCAGCAGCTTAGGAGCGGGGGGGCGCACCGGGGAGCTGTTTTTT. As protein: CASSLGAGGRTGELFF.

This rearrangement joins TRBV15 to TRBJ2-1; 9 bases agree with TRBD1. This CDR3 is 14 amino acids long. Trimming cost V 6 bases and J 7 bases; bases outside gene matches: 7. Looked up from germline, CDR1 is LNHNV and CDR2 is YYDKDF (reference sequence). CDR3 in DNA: TGTGCCACCAGTGCACAGGGGGCGCGGAATGAGCAGTTCTTC. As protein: CATSAQGARNEQFF. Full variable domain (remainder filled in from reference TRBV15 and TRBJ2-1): DAMVIQNPRYQVTQFGKPVTLSCSQTLNHNVMYWYQQKSSQAPKLLFHYYDKDFNNEADTPDNFQSRRPNTSFCFLDIRSPGLGDTAMYLCATSAQGARNEQFFGPGTRLTVL.

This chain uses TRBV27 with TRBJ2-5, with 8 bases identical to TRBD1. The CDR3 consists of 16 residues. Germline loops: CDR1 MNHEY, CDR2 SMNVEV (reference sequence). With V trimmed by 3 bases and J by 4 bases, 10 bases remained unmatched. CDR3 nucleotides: TGTGCCAGCAGTTTCCGGACGACAGGGGTCGTAGAGACCCAGTACTTC. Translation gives CASSFRTTGVVETQYF.

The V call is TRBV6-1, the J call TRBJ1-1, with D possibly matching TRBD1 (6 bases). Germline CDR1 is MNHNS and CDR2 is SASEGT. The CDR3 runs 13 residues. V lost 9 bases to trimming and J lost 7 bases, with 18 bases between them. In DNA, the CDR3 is TGTGCCAGTCCCGGGACATCAATCGGTGAAGCTTTCTTT. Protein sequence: CASPGTSIGEAFF.

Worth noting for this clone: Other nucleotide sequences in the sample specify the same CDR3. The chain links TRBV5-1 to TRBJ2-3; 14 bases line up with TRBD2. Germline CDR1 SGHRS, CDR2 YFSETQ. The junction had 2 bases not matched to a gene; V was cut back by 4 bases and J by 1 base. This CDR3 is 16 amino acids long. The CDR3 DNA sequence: TGCGCCAGCAGCCTGGGACTAGCGGGGGGCACAGATACGCAGTATTTT. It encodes CASSLGLAGGTDTQYF.

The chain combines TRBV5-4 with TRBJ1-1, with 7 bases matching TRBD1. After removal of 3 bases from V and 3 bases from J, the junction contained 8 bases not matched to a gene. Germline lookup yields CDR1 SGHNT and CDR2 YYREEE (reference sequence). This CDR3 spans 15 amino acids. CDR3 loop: CASSSKTGLDTEAFF. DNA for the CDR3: TGTGCCAGCAGCTCAAAGACAGGGTTGGACACTGAAGCTTTCTTT. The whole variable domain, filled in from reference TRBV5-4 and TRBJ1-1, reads ETGVTQSPTHLIKTRGQQVTLRCSSQSGHNTVSWYQQALGQGPQFIFQYYREEENGRGNFPPRFSGLQFPNYSSELNVNALELDDSALYLCASSSKTGLDTEAFFGQGTRLTVV.

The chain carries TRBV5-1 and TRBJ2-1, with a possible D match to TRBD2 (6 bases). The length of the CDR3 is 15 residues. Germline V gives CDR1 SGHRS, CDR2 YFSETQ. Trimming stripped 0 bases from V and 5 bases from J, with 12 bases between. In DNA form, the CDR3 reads TGCGCCAGCAGCTTGGATCGGGGAGGCCACAATGAGCAGTTCTTC. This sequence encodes CASSLDRGGHNEQFF.